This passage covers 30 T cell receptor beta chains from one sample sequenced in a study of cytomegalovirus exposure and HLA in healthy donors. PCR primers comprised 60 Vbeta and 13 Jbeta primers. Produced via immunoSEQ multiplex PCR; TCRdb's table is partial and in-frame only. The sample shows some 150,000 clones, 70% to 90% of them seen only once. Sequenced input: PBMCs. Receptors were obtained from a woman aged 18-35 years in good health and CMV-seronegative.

This chain's CDR3 is CASSEGGLAGGTDTQYF. CDR3 nucleotide sequence: TGCGCCAGCAGCGAGGGGGGACTAGCGGGGGGCACAGATACGCAGTATTTT. V gene TRBV5-1 combines with J gene TRBJ2-3; 14 bases are shared with TRBD2. Germline-derived CDR1 and CDR2 are SGHRS and YFSETQ. With 4 bases clipped from V and 1 base from J, the junction kept 5 bases outside the gene matches. This CDR3 comprises 17 residues.

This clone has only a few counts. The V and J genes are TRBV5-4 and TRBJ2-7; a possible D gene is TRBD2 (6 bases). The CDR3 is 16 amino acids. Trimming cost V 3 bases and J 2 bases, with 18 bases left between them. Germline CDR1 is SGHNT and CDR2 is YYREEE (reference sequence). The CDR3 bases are TGTGCCAGCAGCTCCGGAGGGGTCTACGGGACCTACGAGCAGTACTTC. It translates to CASSSGGVYGTYEQYF. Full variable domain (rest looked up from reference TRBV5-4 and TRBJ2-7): ETGVTQSPTHLIKTRGQQVTLRCSSQSGHNTVSWYQQALGQGPQFIFQYYREEENGRGNFPPRFSGLQFPNYSSELNVNALELDDSALYLCASSSGGVYGTYEQYFGPGTRLTVT.

CDR3 loop: CASSYGFRNEQFF. The CDR3 coding sequence is TGTGCCAGCAGTTACGGTTTCAGAAATGAGCAGTTCTTC. The chain combines TRBV6-5 with TRBJ2-1; D remains ambiguous. With 2 bases removed from V and 7 bases from J, the gap between germline ends came to 9 bases. Germline V gives CDR1 MNHEY, CDR2 SVGAGI. CDR3 length equals 13 residues.

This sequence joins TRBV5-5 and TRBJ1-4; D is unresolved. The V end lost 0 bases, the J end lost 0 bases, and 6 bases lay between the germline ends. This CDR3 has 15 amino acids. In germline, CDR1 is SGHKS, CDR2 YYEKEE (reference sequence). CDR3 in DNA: TGTGCCAGCAGCTTGGACGGGGCAACTAATGAAAAACTGTTTTTT. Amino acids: CASSLDGATNEKLFF. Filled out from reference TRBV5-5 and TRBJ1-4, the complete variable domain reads DAGVTQSPTHLIKTRGQQVTLRCSPISGHKSVSWYQQVLGQGPQFIFQYYEKEERGRGNFPDRFSARQFPNYSSELNVNALLLGDSALYLCASSLDGATNEKLFFGSGTQLSVL.

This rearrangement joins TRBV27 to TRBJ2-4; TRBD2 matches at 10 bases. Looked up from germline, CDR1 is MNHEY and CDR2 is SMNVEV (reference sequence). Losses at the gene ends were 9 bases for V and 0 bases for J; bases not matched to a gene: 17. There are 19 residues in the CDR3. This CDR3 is CASSAGGSGGHLAKNIQYF. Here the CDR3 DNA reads TGTGCCAGTTCCGCCGGGGGTAGCGGGGGGCATCTAGCCAAAAACATTCAGTACTTC.

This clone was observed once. The CDR3 region is CASSYLNQPQHF. The CDR3 DNA is TGTGCCAGCAGTTACCTCAATCAGCCCCAGCATTTT. This chain uses TRBV6-6 with TRBJ1-5; D unclear. The CDR3 is 12 residues long. Germline CDR1 MNHNY, CDR2 SVGAGI (reference sequence). V lost 2 bases and J 3 bases, leaving 2 bases between the germline ends.

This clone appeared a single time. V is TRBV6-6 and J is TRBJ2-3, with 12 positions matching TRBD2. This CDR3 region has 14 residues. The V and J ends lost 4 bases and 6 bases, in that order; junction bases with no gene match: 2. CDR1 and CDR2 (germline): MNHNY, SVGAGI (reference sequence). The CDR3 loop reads CASSFLAGGDTQYF. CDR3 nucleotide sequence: TGTGCCAGCAGTTTTCTAGCGGGGGGGGATACGCAGTATTTT.

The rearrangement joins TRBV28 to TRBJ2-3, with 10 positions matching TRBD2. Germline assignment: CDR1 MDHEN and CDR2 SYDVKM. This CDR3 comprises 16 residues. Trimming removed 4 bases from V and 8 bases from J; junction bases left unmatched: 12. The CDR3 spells CASSSRLAGSRVTQYF. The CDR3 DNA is TGTGCCAGCAGTTCCAGACTAGCGGGCTCAAGAGTTACGCAGTATTTT.

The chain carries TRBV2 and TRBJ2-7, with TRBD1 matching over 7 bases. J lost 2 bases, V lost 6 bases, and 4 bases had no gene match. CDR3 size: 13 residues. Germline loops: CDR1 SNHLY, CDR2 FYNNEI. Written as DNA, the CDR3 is TGTGCCAGCAGCAGCCAGGGGGCCTACGAGCAGTACTTC. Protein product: CASSSQGAYEQYF.

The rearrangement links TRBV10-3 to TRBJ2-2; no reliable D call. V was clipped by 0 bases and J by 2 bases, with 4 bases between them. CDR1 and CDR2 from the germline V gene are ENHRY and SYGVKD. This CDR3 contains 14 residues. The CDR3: CAISESANTGELFF. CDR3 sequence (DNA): TGTGCCATCAGTGAGTCGGCTAACACCGGGGAGCTGTTTTTT.

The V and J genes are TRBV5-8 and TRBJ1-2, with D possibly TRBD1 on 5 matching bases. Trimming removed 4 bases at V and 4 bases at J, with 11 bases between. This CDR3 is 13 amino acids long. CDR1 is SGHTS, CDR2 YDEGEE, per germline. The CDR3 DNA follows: TGTGCCAGCAGCATGGGACGGGGCTATGGCTACACCTTC. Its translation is CASSMGRGYGYTF.

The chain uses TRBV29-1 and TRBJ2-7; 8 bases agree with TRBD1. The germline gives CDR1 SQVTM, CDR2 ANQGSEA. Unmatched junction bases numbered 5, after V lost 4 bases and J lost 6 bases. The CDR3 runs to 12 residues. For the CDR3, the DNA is TGCAGCGTTGCAAGGACAGGGATCGAGCAGTACTTC. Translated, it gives CSVARTGIEQYF.

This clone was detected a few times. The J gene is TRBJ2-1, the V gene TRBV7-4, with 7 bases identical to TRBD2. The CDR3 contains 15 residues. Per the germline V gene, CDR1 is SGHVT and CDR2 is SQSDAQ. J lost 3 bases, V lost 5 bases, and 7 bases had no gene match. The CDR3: CASSRCLADYNEQFF. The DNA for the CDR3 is TGTGCCAGCAGCCGGTGCCTAGCGGACTACAATGAGCAGTTCTTC.

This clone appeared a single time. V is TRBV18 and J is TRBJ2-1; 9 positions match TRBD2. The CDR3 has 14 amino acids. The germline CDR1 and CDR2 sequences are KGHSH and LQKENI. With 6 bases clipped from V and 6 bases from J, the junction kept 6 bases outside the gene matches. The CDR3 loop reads CASSSGRGSNEQFF. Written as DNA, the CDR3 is TGTGCCAGCTCTAGCGGGAGAGGGAGCAATGAGCAGTTCTTC.

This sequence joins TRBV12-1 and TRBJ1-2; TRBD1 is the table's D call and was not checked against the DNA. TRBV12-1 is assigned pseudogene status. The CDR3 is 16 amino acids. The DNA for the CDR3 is TGTGCCAGCAGCTTCGTGAGGGACAGACACAACTATGGCTACACCTTC. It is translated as CASSFVRDRHNYGYTF.

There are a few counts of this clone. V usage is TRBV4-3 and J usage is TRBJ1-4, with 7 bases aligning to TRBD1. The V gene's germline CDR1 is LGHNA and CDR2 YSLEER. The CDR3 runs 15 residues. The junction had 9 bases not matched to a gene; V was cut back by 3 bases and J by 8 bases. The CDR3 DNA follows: TGCGCCAGCAGCCAGCGATCCGGGACAGCAGAAAAACTGTTTTTT. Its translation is CASSQRSGTAEKLFF.

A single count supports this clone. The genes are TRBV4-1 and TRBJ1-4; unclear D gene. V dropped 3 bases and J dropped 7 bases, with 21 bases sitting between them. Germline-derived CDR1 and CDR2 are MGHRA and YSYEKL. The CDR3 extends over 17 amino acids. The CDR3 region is CASSHPSLGELAEKLFF. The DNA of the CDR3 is TGCGCCAGCAGCCATCCATCCCTCGGGGAATTAGCTGAAAAACTGTTTTTT.

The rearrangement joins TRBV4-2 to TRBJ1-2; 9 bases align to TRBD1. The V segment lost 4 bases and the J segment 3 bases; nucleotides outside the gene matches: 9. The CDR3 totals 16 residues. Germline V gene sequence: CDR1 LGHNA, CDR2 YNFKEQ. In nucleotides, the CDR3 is TGTGCCAGCAGCCCTACACAGGGGGCTATAGACTATGGCTACACCTTC. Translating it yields CASSPTQGAIDYGYTF.

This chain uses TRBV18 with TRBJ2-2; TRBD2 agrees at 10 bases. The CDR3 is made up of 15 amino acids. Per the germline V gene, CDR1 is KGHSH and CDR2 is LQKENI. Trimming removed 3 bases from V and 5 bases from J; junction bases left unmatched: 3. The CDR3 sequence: CASSPGLASTGELFF. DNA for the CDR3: TGTGCCAGCTCACCGGGACTAGCGTCTACCGGGGAGCTGTTTTTT. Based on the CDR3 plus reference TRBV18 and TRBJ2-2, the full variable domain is NAGVMQNPRHLVRRRGQEARLRCSPMKGHSHVYWYRQLPEEGLKFMVYLQKENIIDESGMPKERFSAEFPKEGPSILRIQQVVRGDSAAYFCASSPGLASTGELFFGEGSRLTVL.

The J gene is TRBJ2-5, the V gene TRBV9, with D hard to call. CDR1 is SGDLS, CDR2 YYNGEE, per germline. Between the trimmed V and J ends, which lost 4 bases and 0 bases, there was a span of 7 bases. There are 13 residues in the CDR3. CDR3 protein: CASSPLYQETQYF. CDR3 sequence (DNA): TGTGCCAGCAGCCCTCTGTACCAAGAGACCCAGTACTTC.

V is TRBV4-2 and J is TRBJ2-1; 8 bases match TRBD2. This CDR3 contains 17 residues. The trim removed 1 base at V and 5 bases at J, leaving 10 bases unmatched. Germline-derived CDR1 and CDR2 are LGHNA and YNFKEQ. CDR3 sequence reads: CASSQVGMLAGNNEQFF. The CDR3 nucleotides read TGTGCCAGCAGCCAAGTGGGTATGTTAGCGGGGAACAATGAGCAGTTCTTC.

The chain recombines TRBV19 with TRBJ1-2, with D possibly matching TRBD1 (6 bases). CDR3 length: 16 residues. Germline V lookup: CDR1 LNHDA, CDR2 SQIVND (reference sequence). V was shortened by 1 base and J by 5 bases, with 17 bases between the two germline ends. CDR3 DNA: TGTGCCAGTAGTATAGTCAGGACAGAGACTCGATATGGCTACACCTTC. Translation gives CASSIVRTETRYGYTF.

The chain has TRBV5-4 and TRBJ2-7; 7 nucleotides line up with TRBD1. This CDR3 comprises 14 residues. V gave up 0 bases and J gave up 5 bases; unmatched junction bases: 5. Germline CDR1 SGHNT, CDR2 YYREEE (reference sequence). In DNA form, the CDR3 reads TGTGCCAGCAGCTTGGGGAGGACAGGAGACGAGCAGTACTTC. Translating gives CASSLGRTGDEQYF. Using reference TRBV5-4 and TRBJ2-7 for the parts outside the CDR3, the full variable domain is ETGVTQSPTHLIKTRGQQVTLRCSSQSGHNTVSWYQQALGQGPQFIFQYYREEENGRGNFPPRFSGLQFPNYSSELNVNALELDDSALYLCASSLGRTGDEQYFGPGTRLTVT.

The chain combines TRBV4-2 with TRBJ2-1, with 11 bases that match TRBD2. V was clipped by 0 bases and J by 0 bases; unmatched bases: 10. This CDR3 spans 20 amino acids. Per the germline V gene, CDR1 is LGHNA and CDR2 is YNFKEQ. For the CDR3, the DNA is TGTGCCAGCAGCCAAGAATTCGTAGCGGGGGGGCCTCCCTCCTACAATGAGCAGTTCTTC. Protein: CASSQEFVAGGPPSYNEQFF.

This CDR3 reads CASSQGTLYQETQYF. CDR3 in DNA: TGCGCCAGCAGCCAGGGGACTTTGTACCAAGAGACCCAGTACTTC. The chain uses TRBV4-1 and TRBJ2-5, with a tentative D call TRBD2 (6 bases). V lost 3 bases to trimming and J lost 0 bases, with 11 bases between them. The CDR3 length is 15 residues. CDR1 MGHRA and CDR2 YSYEKL come from the germline V gene.

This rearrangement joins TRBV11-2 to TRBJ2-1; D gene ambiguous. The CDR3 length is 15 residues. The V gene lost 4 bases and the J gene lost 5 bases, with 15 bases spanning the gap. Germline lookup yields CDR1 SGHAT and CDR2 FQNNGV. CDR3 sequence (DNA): TGTGCCAGCAGCTCGGTTCGAGGTGCCCACAATGAGCAGTTCTTC. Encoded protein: CASSSVRGAHNEQFF.

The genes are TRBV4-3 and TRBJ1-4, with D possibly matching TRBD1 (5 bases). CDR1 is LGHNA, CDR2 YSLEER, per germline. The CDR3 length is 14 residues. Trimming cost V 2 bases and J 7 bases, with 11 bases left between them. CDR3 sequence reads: CASSQLDSSEKLFF. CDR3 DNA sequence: TGCGCCAGCAGCCAACTCGACAGCAGTGAAAAACTGTTTTTT.

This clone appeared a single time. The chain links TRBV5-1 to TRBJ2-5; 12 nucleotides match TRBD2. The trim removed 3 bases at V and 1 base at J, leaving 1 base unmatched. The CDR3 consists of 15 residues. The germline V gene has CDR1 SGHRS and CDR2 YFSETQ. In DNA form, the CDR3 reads TGCGCCAGCAGCTGGACTAGCGGGACCCAAGAGACCCAGTACTTC. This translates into CASSWTSGTQETQYF.

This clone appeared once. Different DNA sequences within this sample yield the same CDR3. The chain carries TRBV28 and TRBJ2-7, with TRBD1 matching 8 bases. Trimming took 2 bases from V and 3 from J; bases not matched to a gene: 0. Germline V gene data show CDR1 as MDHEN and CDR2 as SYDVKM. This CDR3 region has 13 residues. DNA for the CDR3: TGTGCCAGCAGTTTAGGACAGGGCTACGAGCAGTACTTC. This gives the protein CASSLGQGYEQYF.

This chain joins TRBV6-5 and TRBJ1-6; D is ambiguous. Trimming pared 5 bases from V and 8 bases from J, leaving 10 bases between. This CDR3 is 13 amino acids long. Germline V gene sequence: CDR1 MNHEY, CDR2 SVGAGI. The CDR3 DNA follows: TGTGCCAGCAGTGGTACTACGGATTCACCCCTCCACTTT. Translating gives CASSGTTDSPLHF.